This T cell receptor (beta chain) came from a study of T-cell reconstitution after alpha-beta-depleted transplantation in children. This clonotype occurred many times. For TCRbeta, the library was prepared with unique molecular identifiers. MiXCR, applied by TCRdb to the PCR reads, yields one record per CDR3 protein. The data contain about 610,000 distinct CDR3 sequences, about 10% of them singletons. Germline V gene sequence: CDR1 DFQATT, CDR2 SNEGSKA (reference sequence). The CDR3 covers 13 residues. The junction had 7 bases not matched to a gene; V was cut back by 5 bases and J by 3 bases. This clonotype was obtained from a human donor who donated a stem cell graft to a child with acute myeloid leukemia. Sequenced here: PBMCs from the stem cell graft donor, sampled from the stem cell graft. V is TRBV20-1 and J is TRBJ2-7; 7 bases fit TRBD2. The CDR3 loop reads CSAPLAPLYEQYF. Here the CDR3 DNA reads TGCAGTGCTCCACTAGCGCCCCTCTACGAGCAGTACTTC.